The 25 T cell receptor beta chains below were found in one sample sequenced in a study of Ad26.COV2.S vaccination and SARS-CoV-2 variants. Clones were read by immunoSEQ multiplex PCR, and TCRdb kept only the in-frame ones, dropping some. The sample holds roughly 420,000 clones, 85% to 90% seen once. Treatment here: around 19 received Ad26.COV2.S at low or high dose, single or two shots; 5 received placebo; per-sample allocation not given. Samples were taken on day 63 after the first vaccine or placebo injection. The sample in question was peripheral blood, obtained in a trial of Ad26.COV2.S vaccine versus placebo. Every receptor here comes from a person between 18 and 60 years old who received the Ad26.COV2.S COVID-19 vaccine or a placebo.

The genes are TRBV7-2 and TRBJ2-5; D possibly corresponds to TRBD2 (7 bases). The CDR3 is 14 amino acids. V lost 3 bases and J lost 6, with 14 bases in between. The V gene's germline CDR1 is SGHTA and CDR2 FQGNSA. The CDR3 protein is CASSFSRGGQTQYF. The CDR3 nucleotides are TGTGCCAGCAGCTTCTCCAGGGGAGGGCAGACCCAGTACTTC. Filled out from reference TRBV7-2 and TRBJ2-5, the complete variable domain reads GAGVSQSPSNKVTEKGKDVELRCDPISGHTALYWYRQSLGQGLEFLIYFQGNSAPDKSGLPSDRFSAERTGGSVSTLTIQRTQQEDSAVYLCASSFSRGGQTQYFGPGTRLLVL.

The rearrangement uses TRBV5-5 and TRBJ2-3; D is perhaps TRBD2 (6 bases). Trimming stripped 0 bases from V and 4 bases from J, with 6 bases between. The germline V gene encodes CDR1 SGHKS and CDR2 YYEKEE (reference sequence). This CDR3 contains 13 residues. This CDR3 is CASSLAGADTQYF. The CDR3 region has the DNA TGTGCCAGCAGCTTGGCGGGAGCAGATACGCAGTATTTT.

CDR3 sequence: CASSSSHPKQFF. CDR3 in DNA: TGTGCCAGCAGTTCGAGTCATCCTAAGCAGTTCTTC. The chain is built from TRBV12-3 or TRBV12-4 and TRBJ2-1; D is unresolved. The CDR3 is made up of 12 amino acids. V was clipped by 4 bases and J by 11 bases, with 12 bases between them.

This clone has just a few counts. The V gene is TRBV5-1, the J gene TRBJ1-5; D unresolved. Trimming pared 4 bases from V and 1 base from J, leaving 12 bases between. The CDR3 extends over 15 amino acids. The germline V gene has CDR1 SGHRS and CDR2 YFSETQ. The CDR3 bases are TGCGCCAGCAGCATGGACGGTTCGAGCAATCAGCCCCAGCATTTT. It yields the protein CASSMDGSSNQPQHF.

The CDR3 sequence is CASSTLDPGEQYF. The CDR3 DNA is TGTGCCAGCAGTACTCTCGACCCCGGTGAGCAGTACTTC. V is TRBV28 and J is TRBJ2-7; D ambiguous. Between the trimmed V and J ends, which lost 5 bases and 7 bases, there was a span of 15 bases. The CDR3 sequence is 13 residues long. Germline values: CDR1 MDHEN, CDR2 SYDVKM.

This chain uses TRBV5-4 with TRBJ2-3; TRBD1 might be the D (5 bases). V was trimmed by 2 bases and J by 3 bases, leaving 13 bases between them. Germline V gene sequence: CDR1 SGHNT, CDR2 YYREEE (reference sequence). CDR3 length equals 15 residues. The CDR3 loop reads CASSFSGPWTDTQYF. CDR3 nucleotide sequence: TGTGCCAGCAGCTTCTCAGGGCCGTGGACAGATACGCAGTATTTT.

The V gene is TRBV7-9, the J gene TRBJ1-6; D ambiguous. Looked up from germline, CDR1 is SEHNR and CDR2 is FQNEAQ (reference sequence). V shed 3 bases and J shed 6 bases, with 9 bases lying between them. This CDR3 is built from 14 residues. The CDR3: CASSLGIPNSPLHF. CDR3 nucleotide sequence: TGTGCCAGCAGCTTGGGGATCCCTAATTCACCCCTCCACTTT.

This chain connects TRBV6-5 to TRBJ1-2; D may be TRBD1 (5 bases). The CDR3 runs 14 residues. Trimming cost V 0 bases and J 8 bases, with 13 bases left between them. Germline assignment: CDR1 MNHEY and CDR2 SVGAGI. The CDR3 region is CASSYSSGFTGYTF. CDR3 DNA sequence: TGTGCCAGCAGTTACTCGTCAGGGTTTACGGGCTACACCTTC.

The chain combines TRBV7-2 with TRBJ1-4; D uncertain. Germline loops: CDR1 SGHTA, CDR2 FQGNSA. The CDR3 covers 13 residues. Trimming removed 5 bases at V and 13 bases at J, with 17 bases between. The CDR3 is CASSLGPVSLLFF. In DNA, the CDR3 is TGTGCCAGCAGCCTAGGACCTGTTAGTTTACTGTTTTTT.

The chain combines TRBV19 with TRBJ1-1; D ambiguous. With 6 bases removed from V and 2 bases from J, the gap between germline ends came to 19 bases. Germline CDR1 LNHDA, CDR2 SQIVND (reference sequence). The CDR3 length is 16 residues. CDR3 sequence (DNA): TGTGCCAGTAGGACATCCGTGGAGTATTCTAACACTGAAGCTTTCTTT. It is translated as CASRTSVEYSNTEAFF.

This chain connects TRBV4-3 to TRBJ2-3; TRBD2 might be the D (5 bases). CDR1 is LGHNA and CDR2 is YSLEER in the germline V gene. The CDR3 consists of 13 residues. V was clipped by 1 base and J by 6 bases, with 8 bases between them. CDR3 sequence: CASSQVGEDTQYF. CDR3 DNA: TGCGCCAGCAGCCAAGTTGGGGAGGATACGCAGTATTTT.

This sequence joins TRBV19 and TRBJ1-1; D not certain. Between the trimmed V and J ends, which lost 5 bases and 2 bases, there was a span of 15 bases. The length of the CDR3 is 15 residues. CDR1 is LNHDA, CDR2 SQIVND, per germline (reference sequence). CDR3 DNA sequence: TGTGCCAGTAGTCCTCGACACGATCTTAACACTGAAGCTTTCTTT. Amino acid sequence: CASSPRHDLNTEAFF.

In its sample, this clone was seen once. This chain connects TRBV9 to TRBJ1-2; 8 bases align to TRBD1. This CDR3 has 14 residues. The germline V gene has CDR1 SGDLS and CDR2 YYNGEE. The V and J ends lost 3 bases and 4 bases, in that order; junction bases with no gene match: 5. The CDR3 nucleotides are TGTGCCAGCAGCGGGACAGGGCAGGGCTATGGCTACACCTTC. Amino acid sequence: CASSGTGQGYGYTF.

The chain employs TRBV7-9 and TRBJ2-7, with TRBD1 as a possible D gene (6 bases). Trimming removed 5 bases at V and 8 bases at J, with 19 bases between. Per germline, CDR1 SEHNR and CDR2 FQNEAQ (reference sequence). The CDR3 totals 14 residues. The CDR3: CASSPVARGEKQYF. CDR3 sequence (DNA): TGTGCCAGCAGCCCGGTAGCCAGGGGAGAAAAGCAGTACTTC.

This clone was observed a few times. The chain carries TRBV29-1 and TRBJ2-1, with a tentative D call TRBD2 (6 bases). The CDR3 length is 14 residues. V was clipped by 6 bases and J by 5 bases, with 17 bases between them. Per germline, CDR1 SQVTM and CDR2 ANQGSEA. The CDR3 sequence: CSVARLVPNNEQFF. As DNA, the CDR3 is TGCAGCGTAGCCCGACTAGTCCCAAACAATGAGCAGTTCTTC.

V and J are TRBV7-2 and TRBJ2-5; D ambiguous. The CDR3 has 14 amino acids. Trimming removed 0 bases at V and 0 bases at J, with 5 bases between. Germline V gene lookup returns CDR1 SGHTA and CDR2 FQGNSA. This chain's CDR3 is CASSLAGYQETQYF. In DNA, the CDR3 is TGTGCCAGCAGCTTAGCCGGATACCAAGAGACCCAGTACTTC. Drawing the rest from reference TRBV7-2 and TRBJ2-5, the complete variable domain is GAGVSQSPSNKVTEKGKDVELRCDPISGHTALYWYRQSLGQGLEFLIYFQGNSAPDKSGLPSDRFSAERTGGSVSTLTIQRTQQEDSAVYLCASSLAGYQETQYFGPGTRLLVL.

The chain joins TRBV7-3 to TRBJ2-7, with 9 bases fitting TRBD1. The CDR3 is 14 amino acids. CDR1 is SGHTA, CDR2 FQGTGA, per germline. V shed 5 bases, J shed 2 bases, and the junction held 4 bases outside the gene matches. CDR3 DNA sequence: TGTGCCAGCAGCCCCGGGACAGGGCCCTACGAGCAGTACTTC. It translates to CASSPGTGPYEQYF.

Worth noting for this clone: The same CDR3 also results from other DNA sequences found in this sample. The genes are TRBV6-5 and TRBJ1-1; D possibly corresponds to TRBD1 (5 bases). The length of the CDR3 is 14 residues. Germline-derived CDR1 and CDR2 are MNHEY and SVGAGI. V gave up 1 base and J gave up 1 base, with 7 bases separating them. This CDR3 reads CASSYLGGNTEAFF. The CDR3 DNA sequence: TGTGCCAGCAGTTACTTGGGGGGGAACACTGAAGCTTTCTTT.

The chain couples TRBV18 to TRBJ2-6; 8 bases agree with TRBD1. This CDR3 spans 17 amino acids. J was trimmed by 0 bases and V by 1 base; bases with no gene match: 2. Germline loops: CDR1 KGHSH, CDR2 LQKENI. The CDR3 nucleotides are TGTGCCAGCTCACCACGGACAGGGAGCTCTGGGGCCAACGTCCTGACTTTC. It codes for CASSPRTGSSGANVLTF.

The V gene is TRBV7-6, the J gene TRBJ1-3; D ambiguous. The V end lost 6 bases, the J end lost 3 bases, and 24 bases lay between the germline ends. CDR3 length: 18 residues. Germline-derived CDR1 and CDR2 are SGHVS and FNYEAQ. CDR3 nucleotides: TGTGCCAGCAGTTCAACTTACTTCGGGTCTAGAGGTGGAAACACCATATATTTT. Translated, it gives CASSSTYFGSRGGNTIYF.

V is TRBV6-1 and J is TRBJ2-7; D may be TRBD1 or TRBD2 (5 bases each). CDR3 length: 13 residues. Trimming took 3 bases from V and 4 from J, leaving 10 bases between them. Germline values: CDR1 MNHNS, CDR2 SASEGT. The DNA for the CDR3 is TGTGCCAGCAGTGAGGGACCGAAATACGAGCAGTACGTC. Protein: CASSEGPKYEQYV.

The rearrangement uses TRBV10-3 and TRBJ2-2, with D unclear. The germline V gene encodes CDR1 ENHRY and CDR2 SYGVKD. Trimming left V 10 bases short and J 0 bases short, with 12 bases between. This CDR3 is built from 14 residues. This CDR3 reads CATLKGPNTGELFF. CDR3 DNA sequence: TGTGCCACCCTTAAAGGGCCGAACACCGGGGAGCTGTTTTTT.

The chain has TRBV9 and TRBJ1-5; D is perhaps TRBD1 (5 bases). The CDR3 is made up of 15 amino acids. The germline V gene has CDR1 SGDLS and CDR2 YYNGEE. The ends were cut back, 3 bases at V and 3 bases at J, with 13 bases in the middle. The CDR3 DNA sequence: TGTGCCAGCAGCGGCGCCGACAGCTCCAATCAGCCCCAGCATTTT. Residues: CASSGADSSNQPQHF.

The chain joins TRBV5-1 to TRBJ2-4; the D is unclear. The ends were cut back, 2 bases at V and 3 bases at J, with 6 bases in the middle. The CDR3 contains 13 residues. Germline V gene sequence: CDR1 SGHRS, CDR2 YFSETQ. CDR3 sequence reads: CASSFDGKNIQYF. CDR3 bases: TGCGCCAGCAGCTTCGACGGCAAAAACATTCAGTACTTC.

V and J are TRBV27 and TRBJ2-7; 10 bases map to TRBD2. V was pared by 5 bases and J by 5 bases, with 6 bases of the junction left unmatched. Germline V CDR1 and CDR2: MNHEY, SMNVEV (reference sequence). This CDR3 comprises 14 residues. As DNA, the CDR3 is TGTGCCAGCAGTGCCGGACTAGCGGCCCACGAGCAGTACTTC. Translated, it gives CASSAGLAAHEQYF.